This entry lists 13 T cell receptor beta chains sequenced from one sample in a study of CD8+CD57+ T cells in acquired aplastic anemia (dated by TCRdb to 2017 to 2018). Sequencing relied on an Illumina HiSeq 2000. Genomic DNA was used as template for profiling of TCR beta VDJ combinations and CDR3 sequences. The public reads were run again by TCRdb, first through fastp at Q25 and then through MiXCR, and only productive beta chains were kept. Each CDR3 protein gets just one entry, which takes the most common genes and DNA from the rows behind it. This sample is represented by 190,000 or so distinct CDR3 sequences; approximately 52% of them were singletons. About 1.7% of the sample is held by the ten biggest clonotypes. Patients chosen for sequencing had shown expansion of CD8+CD57+ cells by flow cytometry. Sequencing used sorted CD4+, CD8+, or CD8+CD57+ T cells (not recorded which) from PBMCs. The receptors stem from a human donor with aplastic anemia.

V usage is TRBV19 and J usage is TRBJ2-3, with D possibly matching TRBD2 (7 bases). Deletions cut 11 bases from V and 0 bases from J, with 15 bases between. There are 14 residues in the CDR3. Germline values: CDR1 LNHDA, CDR2 SQIVND (reference sequence). For the CDR3, the DNA is TGTGCCTCCCATTCGGGGGGCAGCACAGATACGCAGTATTTT. Translation gives CASHSGGSTDTQYF. The full variable domain, completed using reference TRBV19 and TRBJ2-3, is DGGITQSPKYLFRKEGQNVTLSCEQNLNHDAMYWYRQDPGQGLRLIYYSQIVNDFQKGDIAEGYSVSREKKESFPLTVTSAQKNPTAFYLCASHSGGSTDTQYFGPGTRLTVL.

There are a few counts of this clonotype. The genes are TRBV11-2 and TRBJ1-1, with a weak D call TRBD1 (5 bases). Germline V CDR1 and CDR2: SGHAT, FQNNGV. The CDR3 runs 17 residues. V was pared by 5 bases and J by 1 base, with 20 bases between. DNA of the CDR3: TGTGCCAGCAGCCCCGATGGTGGGGGTGGGAGGAACACTGAAGCTTTCTTT. Its translation: CASSPDGGGGRNTEAFF. The entire variable domain, with the rest obtained from reference TRBV11-2 and TRBJ1-1, is as follows: EAGVAQSPRYKIIEKRQSVAFWCNPISGHATLYWYQQILGQGPKLLIQFQNNGVVDDSQLPKDRFSAERLKGVDSTLKIQPAKLEDSAVYLCASSPDGGGGRNTEAFFGQGTRLTVV.

This clonotype was found a few times. Being one base from a much bigger clone, this may be a read error. The gene calls are TRBV5-6 and TRBJ1-2; 7 bases map to TRBD1. Germline V gene data show CDR1 as SGHDT and CDR2 as YYEEEE. This CDR3 comprises 13 residues. V was clipped by 5 bases and J by 4 bases; unmatched bases: 5. CDR3 residues: CASSPGQIYGYTF. CDR3 nucleotide sequence: TGTGCCAGCAGTCCGGGACAGATCTATGGCTACACCTTC.

In this sample, this clonotype turned up a few times. This rearrangement joins TRBV19 to TRBJ2-7; D is unresolved. The V end lost 5 bases, the J end lost 0 bases, and 5 bases lay between the germline ends. The CDR3 is 12 residues long. CDR1 is LNHDA and CDR2 is SQIVND in the germline V gene (reference sequence). CDR3 sequence (DNA): TGTGCCAGTAGTGGGCTCTCCTACGAGCAGTACTTC. Amino acids: CASSGLSYEQYF.

The rearrangement uses TRBV20-1 and TRBJ1-2; 7 nucleotides align to TRBD1. The ends lost 3 bases at V and 4 bases at J; junction bases unmatched: 8. In germline, CDR1 is DFQATT, CDR2 SNEGSKA (reference sequence). The CDR3 covers 14 residues. CDR3 sequence: CSAREQGPPYGYTF. Written as DNA, the CDR3 is TGCAGTGCTAGGGAACAGGGGCCCCCCTATGGCTACACCTTC.

This clonotype was counted ten times or more. The J gene is TRBJ2-7, the V gene TRBV7-9; 11 positions agree with TRBD2. This CDR3 spans 15 amino acids. Germline lookup yields CDR1 SEHNR and CDR2 FQNEAQ (reference sequence). Trimming cost V 5 bases and J 4 bases; bases outside gene matches: 7. CDR3 nucleotide sequence: TGTGCCAGCAGCCTGCGACTAGCGGGACCTTACGAGCAGTACTTC. This sequence encodes CASSLRLAGPYEQYF.

Concerning this clonotype: A single base separates this from a much larger clone, so it may be a read error. The chain joins TRBV10-3 to TRBJ1-1; 7 bases map to TRBD1. The CDR3 loop spans 13 amino acids. Germline V CDR1 and CDR2: ENHRY, SYGVKD. CDR3 nucleotides: TGTGCCAGCCGAATGGGACAGTACACTGGAGCTTTCTTT. This translates into CASRMGQYTGAFF.

This clonotype was seen ten or more times. This chain links TRBV11-2 with TRBJ2-3, with TRBD2 matching 8 bases. V lost 7 bases to trimming and J lost 2 bases; unmatched junction nucleotides: 8. Germline-derived CDR1 and CDR2 are SGHAT and FQNNGV. The length of the CDR3 is 15 residues. CDR3 in DNA: TGTGCCAGCACCCCGGGAGGGATACTCACAGATACGCAGTATTTT. Protein sequence: CASTPGGILTDTQYF.

A few counts support this clonotype. V is TRBV18 and J is TRBJ1-1; TRBD1 aligns across 7 bases. The CDR3 loop spans 14 amino acids. The ends lost 6 bases at V and 7 bases at J; junction bases unmatched: 11. Germline values: CDR1 KGHSH, CDR2 LQKENI. The CDR3 DNA reads TGTGCCAGCTCTCGAGGACAGGTAGAGCATGAAGCTTTCTTT. Its protein product is CASSRGQVEHEAFF.

This chain joins TRBV7-9 and TRBJ2-7; perhaps TRBD2 as D (5 bases). Germline V gene lookup returns CDR1 SEHNR and CDR2 FQNEAQ (reference sequence). The CDR3 consists of 14 residues. Trimming shortened V by 1 base and J by 2 bases, and 9 bases separated the two germline ends. CDR3 residues: CASSLVGGPYEQYF. In DNA form, the CDR3 reads TGTGCCAGCAGCTTAGTCGGAGGCCCCTACGAGCAGTACTTC.

This clonotype appeared many times. V and J are TRBV7-3 and TRBJ1-2; 8 bases agree with TRBD1. V was pared by 3 bases and J by 7 bases, with 4 bases of the junction left unmatched. Germline loops: CDR1 SGHTA, CDR2 FQGTGA. The CDR3 has 13 amino acids. The CDR3 DNA reads TGTGCCAGCAGCTTTCAGGGGGCGGGTGGCTACACCTTC. Protein sequence: CASSFQGAGGYTF.

This clonotype was observed a few times. This chain uses TRBV10-3 with TRBJ1-4, with D maybe TRBD1 (6 bases). CDR1 is ENHRY and CDR2 is SYGVKD in the germline V gene. The V end was cut by 10 bases, the J end by 4 bases, with 16 bases between. The CDR3 is 14 residues long. The CDR3 spells CASSHPDSNEKLFF. In DNA form, the CDR3 reads TGTGCCAGCAGCCACCCGGACAGTAATGAAAAACTGTTTTTT.

The rearrangement uses TRBV7-9 and TRBJ1-6; D is ambiguous. Germline CDR1 SEHNR, CDR2 FQNEAQ (reference sequence). Deletions cut 5 bases from V and 7 bases from J, with 15 bases between. The CDR3 is 15 amino acids. The CDR3 coding sequence is TGTGCCAGCAGCGCCGCGGCAAGCTTCAATTCACCCCTCCACTTT. It encodes CASSAAASFNSPLHF.